This entry lists 17 T cell receptor beta chains sequenced from one sample in a study of control samples from healthy donors and cancer patients (dated by TCRdb to about 2020). The library was obtained by the immunoSEQ multiplex PCR assay. As stored in TCRdb, this immuneACCESS dataset retains in-frame rearrangements with V and J assigned. A fraction of the clones does not appear; measured against another copy, unresolved V genes explain less than half of the discrepancy, and the remainder lacks a known reason. Within this sample are about 130,000 clones, with roughly 89% of them counted one time only. The leading ten clones occupy 4.5% to 7% of the sample. Sequencing was done on a sample of blood. These receptors were obtained from a man aged 18 to 30 in good health.

This chain joins TRBV2 and TRBJ1-1; 8 nucleotides agree with TRBD1. The CDR3 runs 18 residues. Germline V lookup: CDR1 SNHLY, CDR2 FYNNEI. V trimming: 3 bases; J trimming: 1 base; junction bases outside the gene matches: 13. The CDR3 DNA reads as TGTGCCAGCAGTGAGTGGCTAAGCAGGGGGCGATGGAACACTGAAGCTTTCTTT. It codes for CASSEWLSRGRWNTEAFF.

V is TRBV7-6 and J is TRBJ2-5; D ambiguous. Germline V gene sequence: CDR1 SGHVS, CDR2 FNYEAQ. V lost 2 bases and J 1 base, leaving 17 bases between the germline ends. The CDR3 runs 17 residues. CDR3 in amino acids: CASSLSLIRASQETQYF. DNA of the CDR3: TGTGCCAGCAGCTTAAGTCTGATCAGAGCTTCCCAAGAGACCCAGTACTTC.

The chain has TRBV21-1 and TRBJ1-1; no DNA check was done on the table's D call, TRBD1. TRBV21-1 corresponds to a pseudogene. The length of the CDR3 is 13 residues. The CDR3, as DNA: TGTGCCAGCAGCAAAGGCCGGTCAGGGGAAGCTTTCTTT. This gives the protein CASSKGRSGEAFF.

The chain couples TRBV14 to TRBJ2-7, with D unclear. The germline V and J ends were trimmed by 0 bases and 0 bases, with 18 bases remaining between them. The CDR3 has 18 amino acids. CDR1 is SGHDN, CDR2 FVKESK, per germline. DNA for the CDR3: TGTGCCAGCAGCCAAGATTTCAGCAAGCGACGCGCCTCCTACGAGCAGTACTTC. This gives the protein CASSQDFSKRRASYEQYF.

The V gene is TRBV11-2, the J gene TRBJ2-5, with TRBD2 identical over 14 bases. J was trimmed by 1 base and V by 6 bases; bases with no gene match: 4. This CDR3 has 16 residues. CDR1 SGHAT and CDR2 FQNNGV come from the germline V gene. The CDR3 is CASRRLAGGTQETQYF. CDR3 DNA sequence: TGTGCCAGCAGGAGACTAGCGGGGGGGACCCAAGAGACCCAGTACTTC.

CDR3 in DNA: TGTGCCAGCAGCCCAGCCAGGGGAGGGATTACGCAGTATTTT. It translates to CASSPARGGITQYF. V and J are TRBV11-3 and TRBJ2-3; a possible D gene is TRBD2 (7 bases). Trimming took 5 bases from V and 8 from J, leaving 17 bases between them. Looked up from germline, CDR1 is SGHNT and CDR2 is YENEEA. The CDR3 is 14 residues long.

The gene calls are TRBV7-9 and TRBJ2-3; 10 bases align to TRBD2. From germline, CDR1 is SEHNR and CDR2 FQNEAQ (reference sequence). V was pared by 3 bases and J by 1 base, with 10 bases of the junction left unmatched. CDR3 size: 18 residues. The CDR3 sequence is CASSFSGGAAAGTDTQYF. The CDR3, as DNA: TGTGCCAGCAGCTTCAGCGGGGGGGCTGCGGCTGGCACAGATACGCAGTATTTT.

The CDR3 protein is CASSYSLADIQYF. CDR3 coding DNA: TGTGCCAGCAGTTACTCACTAGCTGACATTCAGTACTTC. This chain links TRBV6-6 with TRBJ2-4; a possible D gene is TRBD2 (6 bases). Trimming pared 0 bases from V and 8 bases from J, leaving 8 bases between. The germline V gene has CDR1 MNHNY and CDR2 SVGAGI (reference sequence). CDR3 length: 13 residues.

The chain is built from TRBV30 and TRBJ1-2; 12 bases agree with TRBD1. The CDR3 covers 13 residues. Trimming cost V 3 bases and J 5 bases; bases outside gene matches: 1. CDR1 is GTSNPN and CDR2 is SVGIG in the germline V gene (reference sequence). The CDR3 bases are TGTGCCTGGAGGGGACAGGGGGCTTATGGCTACACCTTC. It codes for CAWRGQGAYGYTF.

V gene TRBV19 combines with J gene TRBJ2-1; tentatively, D is TRBD2 (5 bases). In germline, CDR1 is LNHDA, CDR2 SQIVND (reference sequence). The CDR3 runs to 17 residues. V was cut by 7 bases and J by 8 bases, with 27 bases left in between. CDR3 in amino acids: CASTPRRGEPVQYEQFF. CDR3 DNA sequence: TGTGCCAGTACCCCTCGACGTGGGGAGCCCGTACAATATGAGCAGTTCTTC.

The chain couples TRBV6-1 to TRBJ1-5; D gene unclear. The CDR3 sequence is 14 residues long. Trimming removed 0 bases from V and 4 bases from J, with 7 bases in between. From germline, CDR1 is MNHNS and CDR2 SASEGT. As DNA, the CDR3 is TGTGCCAGCAGTGAAGCGGGAGGGAATCAGCCCCAGCATTTT. This codes for CASSEAGGNQPQHF.

The gene calls are TRBV7-9 and TRBJ2-7, with D uncertain. The germline CDR1 and CDR2 sequences are SEHNR and FQNEAQ (reference sequence). The CDR3 length is 16 residues. Between the trimmed V and J ends, which lost 1 base and 5 bases, there was a span of 18 bases. As DNA, the CDR3 is TGTGCCAGCAGCTTAGAGACGTTTGGAATTACCAACGAGCAGTACTTC. This codes for CASSLETFGITNEQYF.

The chain is built from TRBV9 and TRBJ1-2; 7 bases line up with TRBD1. Germline CDR1 and CDR2: SGDLS and YYNGEE. This CDR3 comprises 13 residues. With V trimmed by 4 bases and J by 7 bases, 7 bases remained unmatched. The CDR3 DNA reads as TGTGCCAGCAGCCCAAGACAGGGCTCTGGCTACACCTTC. Protein: CASSPRQGSGYTF.

The V call is TRBV23-1, the J call TRBJ1-1; unclear D gene. TRBV23-1 is an ORF, and what it does is uncertain. The CDR3 has 10 residues. V was pared by 2 bases and J by 11 bases, with 6 bases between. Here the CDR3 reads CASSQQDAFF. The CDR3 DNA follows: TGCGCCAGCAGTCAACAGGACGCTTTCTTT.

This CDR3 is CASSEGGQGPGETQYF. For the CDR3, the DNA is TGTGCCAGCAGCGAAGGGGGACAGGGGCCAGGAGAGACCCAGTACTTC. The gene calls are TRBV9 and TRBJ2-5; TRBD1 matches at 10 bases. Germline-derived CDR1 and CDR2 are SGDLS and YYNGEE. The CDR3 covers 16 residues. With 3 bases clipped from V and 4 bases from J, the junction kept 9 bases outside the gene matches.

The chain employs TRBV7-6 and TRBJ1-1; TRBD1 agrees at 8 bases. V dropped 5 bases and J dropped 5; count of bases not matched to a gene: 10. This CDR3 contains 15 residues. CDR1 is SGHVS and CDR2 is FNYEAQ in the germline V gene. The CDR3 DNA follows: TGTGCCAGCAGCCCTCGCGGCAGGGGGCGAACTGAAGCTTTCTTT. It translates to CASSPRGRGRTEAFF.

The chain is built from TRBV11-2 and TRBJ1-3; D unclear. The CDR3 extends over 13 amino acids. The germline V and J ends were trimmed by 3 bases and 4 bases, with 7 bases remaining between them. CDR1 is SGHAT, CDR2 FQNNGV, per germline. CDR3 nucleotides: TGTGCCAGCAGCTTGTATGAGGGAAACACCATATATTTT. Translated: CASSLYEGNTIYF.